This T cell receptor (beta chain) was retrieved from a study of blood T cells in healthy people across ages. Study as a whole: Capturing about one barcoded beta molecule per two T cells was achieved by template switching.

Combining a sample-barcoded 5' primer with a J-beta primer mix, a second PCR ran for 7 to 11 cycles. TCRdb analysed the 5' RACE reads with MiXCR anew, one entry per CDR3 protein. The sample yields 850,000 to 1,300,000 distinct CDR3 sequences, around 45% seen once. Germline CDR1 LNHNV, CDR2 YYDKDF (reference sequence). V was clipped by 3 bases and J by 1 base; unmatched bases: 4. The CDR3 is made up of 15 amino acids. Study-wide results and limits: There was a strong correlation between TCR beta diversity and naive T cell percentage. Estimated diversity across one million T cells was deemed an underestimate. There was no known CMV status for donors, so expanded clonotype changes were possibly confounded.

On this clonotype itself: Its antigen is as yet unknown.

V and J are TRBV15 and TRBJ2-5; TRBD2 matches 8 bases. This TCR was recovered from a woman aged 55-69 years in good health. The source material was blood. The CDR3 DNA follows: TGTGCCACCAGCAGCCTAGCGGGTCTCCAAGAGACCCAGTACTTC. Its protein is CATSSLAGLQETQYF.